The rows below give T cell receptor beta chains drawn from one sample of a study of blood T cells in healthy people across ages. TCRdb passed the 5' RACE reads through MiXCR, listing each CDR3 protein once. This table has roughly 680,000 distinct CDR3 sequences, 52% appearing once. The specimen was blood. These receptors were collected from a woman at least 80 years old in good health. CDR3s include the opening cysteine and the closing phenylalanine or tryptophan. The D gene is left open where the match is weak. Rows may omit the clone size; those that give it use once, few, many or a size class.

D gene: NA; clone size: many; J gene: TRBJ2-4; V gene: TRBV7-9; CDR3 DNA: TGTGCCAGCAGCTTAGACGAAAACATTCAGTACTTC; CDR3 protein: CASSLDENIQYF
D gene: NA; clone size: NA; J gene: TRBJ1-2; V gene: TRBV28; CDR3 DNA: TGTGCCAGCAGCCGTCAGGAAGTCTATGGCTACACCTTC; CDR3 protein: CASSRQEVYGYTF
D gene: NA; clone size: NA; J gene: TRBJ1-4; V gene: TRBV25-1; CDR3 DNA: TGTGCCAGCAGTCACGGGAGGGGCTTCCATGAAAAACTGTTTTTT; CDR3 protein: CASSHGRGFHEKLFF
D gene: NA; clone size: NA; J gene: TRBJ2-7; V gene: TRBV20-1; CDR3 DNA: TGCAGTGCTCGCCCCAACTACGAGCAGTACTTC; CDR3 protein: CSARPNYEQYF
D gene: NA; clone size: once; J gene: TRBJ2-7; V gene: TRBV5-1; CDR3 DNA: TGCGCCAGCAGCTTACTAATCAGCAACTACGAGCAGTACTTC; CDR3 protein: CASSLLISNYEQYF
D gene: TRBD1; clone size: many; J gene: TRBJ1-2; V gene: TRBV6-5; CDR3 DNA: TGTGCCAGCAGTTACTCTACAGGGGGAGGCTACACCTTC; CDR3 protein: CASSYSTGGGYTF
D gene: TRBD2; clone size: NA; J gene: TRBJ2-7; V gene: TRBV6-5; CDR3 DNA: TGTGCCAGCAGTTACAGTTTTTGGGGGGGGGGTAACGAGCAGTACTTC; CDR3 protein: CASSYSFWGGGNEQYF
D gene: NA; clone size: NA; J gene: TRBJ1-5; V gene: TRBV10-1; CDR3 DNA: TGCGCCCACGATTGCCAGGGACCACGCAATCAGCCCCAGCATTTT; CDR3 protein: CAHDCQGPRNQPQHF
D gene: NA; clone size: once; J gene: TRBJ2-5; V gene: TRBV7-2; CDR3 DNA: TGTGCCAGCAGCTTAGGATTAACAGGCCAAGAGACCCAGTACTTC; CDR3 protein: CASSLGLTGQETQYF
D gene: TRBD1; clone size: once; J gene: TRBJ1-5; V gene: TRBV4-3; CDR3 DNA: TGCGCCAGCAGCCAAAATACAGGGGAGCCCCAGCATTTT; CDR3 protein: CASSQNTGEPQHF
D gene: NA; clone size: NA; J gene: TRBJ1-2; V gene: TRBV25-1; CDR3 DNA: TGTGCCAGCAGTGACTCGGGGGCAAACTATGGCTACACCTTC; CDR3 protein: CASSDSGANYGYTF
D gene: NA; clone size: NA; J gene: TRBJ1-2; V gene: TRBV4-2; CDR3 DNA: TGTGCCAGCAGCCAAGATTGGGGGGCGGAGGATGGCTACACCTTC; CDR3 protein: CASSQDWGAEDGYTF
D gene: NA; clone size: NA; J gene: TRBJ2-1; V gene: TRBV28; CDR3 DNA: TGTGCCAGCAACATCGGGCGGAGGGGGTCCTACAATGAGCAGTTCTTC; CDR3 protein: CASNIGRRGSYNEQFF
D gene: TRBD1; clone size: many; J gene: TRBJ2-7; V gene: TRBV29-1; CDR3 DNA: TGCAGCGCTTTGGGACAGGCCTTCTACGAGCAGTACTTC; CDR3 protein: CSALGQAFYEQYF
D gene: NA; clone size: few; J gene: TRBJ2-3; V gene: TRBV14; CDR3 DNA: TGTGCCAGCAGCCAAGAAGCACCATCCACAGATACGCAGTATTTT; CDR3 protein: CASSQEAPSTDTQYF